This TCR beta chain is from a study of cytomegalovirus exposure and HLA in healthy donors. Across the study: Some 180 million T cells yielded roughly 120 million unique TCR beta sequences in earlier analysis.

The PCR had 60 Vbeta and 13 Jbeta primers. Assay: immunoSEQ multiplex PCR; the TCRdb copy retains only in-frame clones and omits some. The table records under 45,000 clones, about 80% of them present only once. Per the germline V gene, CDR1 is SGDLS and CDR2 is YYNGEE. The CDR3 is made up of 16 amino acids. V lost 0 bases and J lost 3; bases outside the gene matches: 3. The chain is built from TRBV9 and TRBJ2-2, with TRBD2 identical over 9 bases. The clonotype comes from a man aged 25-45 years in good health and CMV-seronegative. The sequencing input was PBMCs. The CDR3 sequence: CASSVGTSEYTGELFF. The CDR3 bases are TGTGCCAGCAGCGTAGGGACTAGCGAGTACACCGGGGAGCTGTTTTTT.